The 12 T cell receptor beta chains reported below all come from one sample, sequenced in a study of T cells after yellow fever vaccination. Each CDR3 protein gets one entry after TCRdb re-called the 5' RACE reads with MiXCR. The sample lists hundreds of thousands of distinct CDR3 sequences, around 12% occurring once. The sequenced sample was CD4+ T cells sorted from PBMCs, obtained 15 days after the yellow fever booster vaccination. These receptors were taken from a man aged 18 to 30 who received the YFV17D yellow fever vaccine.

This chain joins TRBV5-6 and TRBJ2-3; 10 nucleotides align to TRBD1. V lost 2 bases to trimming and J lost 0 bases; unmatched junction nucleotides: 3. Germline V gives CDR1 SGHDT, CDR2 YYEEEE. This CDR3 comprises 16 residues. The CDR3 spells CASSLPGQGSTDTQYF. DNA for the CDR3: TGTGCCAGCAGCTTACCGGGACAGGGGAGCACAGATACGCAGTATTTT.

The sample holds a few counts of this clonotype. V is TRBV30 and J is TRBJ1-1; D perhaps matches TRBD1 (5 bases). Per the germline V gene, CDR1 is GTSNPN and CDR2 is SVGIG (reference sequence). CDR3 length: 12 residues. V gave up 4 bases and J gave up 4 bases, with 10 bases separating them. CDR3 loop: CAWNQQATEAFF. CDR3 sequence (DNA): TGTGCCTGGAATCAACAGGCCACTGAAGCTTTCTTT.

This clonotype appeared many times. The V gene is TRBV23-1, the J gene TRBJ2-1; D not resolved. TRBV23-1 is labeled an ORF, and its function is uncertain. The V and J ends lost 6 bases and 14 bases respectively, with 5 bases between them. CDR3 size: 8 residues. The CDR3 loop is CASSKEFF. CDR3 nucleotides: TGCGCCAGCAGCAAGGAGTTCTTC.

The chain carries TRBV28 and TRBJ2-7; 13 bases are shared with TRBD2. Germline CDR1 and CDR2: MDHEN and SYDVKM. The J segment lost 4 bases and the V segment lost 6 bases, leaving 0 bases of the junction unmatched. The CDR3 is 13 residues long. As DNA, the CDR3 is TGTGCCAGCAGGACTAGCGGGGGGTACGAGCAGTACGTC. Translation: CASRTSGGYEQYV.

This chain connects TRBV7-3 to TRBJ2-3; the D is unclear. Germline CDR1 is SGHTA and CDR2 is FQGTGA. This CDR3 comprises 16 residues. V dropped 1 base and J dropped 0 bases, with 11 bases sitting between them. CDR3 DNA: TGTGCCAGCAGCTTAAGTCTGAGCGCTAGCACAGATACGCAGTATTTT. It codes for CASSLSLSASTDTQYF. Full variable domain (outside the CDR3, taken from reference TRBV7-3 and TRBJ2-3): GAGVSQTPSNKVTEKGKYVELRCDPISGHTALYWYRQSLGQGPEFLIYFQGTGAADDSGLPNDRFFAVRPEGSVSTLKIQRTERGDSAVYLCASSLSLSASTDTQYFGPGTRLTVL.

The sample holds a few counts of this clonotype. The chain carries TRBV10-1 and TRBJ2-7, with D possibly being TRBD2 (5 bases). The V end was cut by 5 bases, the J end by 3 bases, with 11 bases between. The CDR3 extends over 13 amino acids. Germline V gene data show CDR1 as WNHNN and CDR2 as SYGVQD (reference sequence). The CDR3 DNA follows: TGCGCCAGCAGTCCCTCGGGGAACTACGAGCAGTACTTC. Its translation is CASSPSGNYEQYF.

This clonotype occurred a few times. The rearrangement joins TRBV7-8 to TRBJ1-2; 7 nucleotides match TRBD1. Germline V gene data show CDR1 as SGHVS and CDR2 as FQNEAQ. This CDR3 region has 15 residues. After removal of 1 base from V and 5 bases from J, the junction contained 7 bases not matched to a gene. The CDR3 DNA follows: TGTGCCAGCAGCTTAGTTCGGACAGGAGTGTATGGCTACACCTTC. This codes for CASSLVRTGVYGYTF.

The table lists this clonotype with a few counts. The J gene is TRBJ2-3, the V gene TRBV19; 7 bases agree with TRBD2. From germline, CDR1 is LNHDA and CDR2 SQIVND (reference sequence). The CDR3 runs to 13 residues. The V gene end was trimmed by 4 bases and the J gene end by 4 bases; junction bases not matched to a gene: 2. CDR3 protein: CASSKRDADTQYF. The DNA of the CDR3 is TGTGCCAGTAGTAAGCGGGACGCAGATACGCAGTATTTT.

The V gene is TRBV24-1, the J gene TRBJ2-1, with TRBD2 matching 10 bases. Germline values: CDR1 KGHDR, CDR2 SFDVKD. The CDR3 sequence is 16 residues long. Germline trimming cut 5 bases from V and 1 base from J; bases unmatched to any gene: 4. CDR3 bases: TGTGCCACCAGTGTTAGCGGGGGGAGGTCCTACAATGAGCAGTTCTTC. Amino acid sequence: CATSVSGGRSYNEQFF.

This chain links TRBV12-3 or TRBV12-4 with TRBJ1-2; unclear D gene. The CDR3 is made up of 18 amino acids. Trimming took off 1 base at V and 2 bases at J, with 20 bases between the two ends. The chain's CDR3 is CASSLGTVIPRRNYGYTF. CDR3 bases: TGTGCCAGCAGTTTAGGAACAGTCATACCCAGGAGGAACTATGGCTACACCTTC.

This clonotype turned up a few times. The V and J genes are TRBV27 and TRBJ2-1; no clear D gene. CDR1 is MNHEY, CDR2 SMNVEV, per germline (reference sequence). V lost 7 bases to trimming and J lost 2 bases, with 9 bases between them. This CDR3 has 13 residues. As DNA, the CDR3 is TGTGCCAGCACCCGACCCCCCTACAATGAGCAGTTCTTC. Protein product: CASTRPPYNEQFF.

This clonotype showed up many times. The rearrangement uses TRBV6-5 and TRBJ1-1, with D hard to call. V lost 0 bases and J lost 4, with 15 bases in between. The CDR3 has 16 amino acids. Looked up from germline, CDR1 is MNHEY and CDR2 is SVGAGI. In DNA form, the CDR3 reads TGTGCCAGCAGTTACTCGAGGAGCAGTGGAGGCACTGAAGCTTTCTTT. Translated, it gives CASSYSRSSGGTEAFF.